These 26 T cell receptor beta chains were all obtained from the same sample, sequenced in a study of identical twins. From the 5' RACE reads, TCRdb called clonotypes with MiXCR, one entry per CDR3 protein. The sample comprises a few hundred thousand distinct CDR3 sequences, less than 20% of which are singletons, and about 12% rests with the top ten. The sequenced material came from naive T cells sorted from blood. The receptor source for this set is a man between 50 and 59 years old in good health.

This clonotype was recorded at least ten times. The V call is TRBV6-2 or TRBV6-3, the J call TRBJ1-2; the D gene is possibly TRBD1 (5 bases). This CDR3 contains 12 residues. V lost 5 bases to trimming and J lost 8 bases, with 12 bases between them. Germline loops: CDR1 MNHEY, CDR2 SVGEGT. CDR3 coding DNA: TGTGCCAGCAGTGGAAAAAGGGGAGGCTACACCTTC. This translates into CASSGKRGGYTF.

This clonotype occurred many times. This chain uses TRBV10-3 with TRBJ2-6, with D perhaps assigned TRBD1 or TRBD2 (5 bases each). This CDR3 spans 18 amino acids. Looked up from germline, CDR1 is ENHRY and CDR2 is SYGVKD. Trimming removed 0 bases from V and 1 base from J, with 13 bases in between. The CDR3 DNA reads TGTGCCATCAGTGAGTCTGGGGGTGCCGGATCTGGGGCCAACGTCCTGACTTTC. It encodes CAISESGGAGSGANVLTF.

J is TRBJ2-7 and V is TRBV11-2; 10 nucleotides agree with TRBD2. V was pared by 1 base and J by 6 bases, with 9 bases of the junction left unmatched. The length of the CDR3 is 16 residues. From germline, CDR1 is SGHAT and CDR2 FQNNGV. CDR3 sequence (DNA): TGTGCCAGCAGCTTAGTAGGGAGCGGGGGGGCTGGCGAGCAGTACTTC. It specifies CASSLVGSGGAGEQYF.

This clonotype has ten or more counts. This chain links TRBV4-3 with TRBJ2-1; 11 bases fit TRBD2. The length of the CDR3 is 16 residues. The V gene's germline CDR1 is LGHNA and CDR2 YSLEER. V lost 1 base, J lost 5 bases, and 4 bases stayed unmatched. The CDR3 region is CASSQAETSGNNEQFF. The CDR3 DNA reads as TGCGCCAGCAGCCAAGCGGAGACTAGCGGGAACAATGAGCAGTTCTTC.

This clonotype was observed at least ten times. V gene TRBV14 combines with J gene TRBJ1-1; D is possibly TRBD1 (5 bases). Germline loops: CDR1 SGHDN, CDR2 FVKESK. V was cut by 4 bases and J by 4 bases, with 16 bases left in between. This CDR3 has 15 amino acids. The CDR3 DNA reads TGTGCCAGCAGCCCCTTTCAGGGAGTCGTCACTGAAGCTTTCTTT. It encodes CASSPFQGVVTEAFF.

This rearrangement joins TRBV6-5 to TRBJ1-1; D gene ambiguous. Trimming removed 0 bases at V and 0 bases at J, with 8 bases between. The CDR3 spans 15 residues. Germline lookup yields CDR1 MNHEY and CDR2 SVGAGI. The CDR3 DNA is TGTGCCAGCAGTTACTCGTCGTCACTGAACACTGAAGCTTTCTTT. This translates into CASSYSSSLNTEAFF.

This clonotype was recorded a few times. This chain links TRBV4-2 with TRBJ2-3; 8 bases map to TRBD2. This CDR3 is 17 amino acids long. Germline V CDR1 and CDR2: LGHNA, YNFKEQ. The V gene end was trimmed by 1 base and the J gene end by 0 bases; junction bases not matched to a gene: 6. The CDR3 DNA sequence: TGTGCCAGCAGCCAAGTCCCGGGGACTAGGAGCACAGATACGCAGTATTTT. Translation gives CASSQVPGTRSTDTQYF.

This clonotype occurred once. This rearrangement joins TRBV7-9 to TRBJ1-3; D is perhaps TRBD1 (6 bases). The V end lost 2 bases, the J end lost 0 bases, and 11 bases lay between the germline ends. CDR3 length: 16 amino acids. Germline V gives CDR1 SEHNR, CDR2 FQNEAQ (reference sequence). CDR3 residues: CASSLYRELSGNTIYF. CDR3 bases: TGTGCCAGCAGCTTATACAGGGAACTCTCTGGAAACACCATATATTTT.

Ten or more counts support this clonotype. CDR3 sequence (DNA): TGCGCCAGCAGCCAAGGGAGAACCATTAACTATGGCTACACCTTC. The encoded protein is CASSQGRTINYGYTF. This chain joins TRBV4-3 and TRBJ1-2; D gene unclear. CDR1 and CDR2 from the germline V gene are LGHNA and YSLEER. Trimming cost V 1 base and J 1 base, with 10 bases left between them. The CDR3 is 15 residues long.

This rearrangement joins TRBV6-2 or TRBV6-3 to TRBJ2-5, with D possibly matching TRBD2 (6 bases). The CDR3 totals 15 residues. CDR1 is MNHEY, CDR2 SVGEGT, per germline. V gave up 2 bases and J gave up 4 bases, with 14 bases separating them. The CDR3 nucleotides are TGTGCCAGCAGTTACGATACGGGGGACCCAGAGACCCAGTACTTC. Amino acids: CASSYDTGDPETQYF.

The chain links TRBV4-1 to TRBJ1-5, with D unclear. CDR1 and CDR2 (germline): MGHRA, YSYEKL. V lost 3 bases to trimming and J lost 6 bases, with 9 bases between them. There are 13 residues in the CDR3. CDR3 sequence (DNA): TGCGCCAGCAGCCAGTCGACCTCTCAGCCCCAGCATTTT. Translated: CASSQSTSQPQHF.

This rearrangement joins TRBV5-1 to TRBJ2-7; 11 nucleotides match TRBD2. Germline V CDR1 and CDR2: SGHRS, YFSETQ. Germline trimming cut 3 bases from V and 3 bases from J; bases unmatched to any gene: 11. CDR3 length: 17 amino acids. The CDR3 DNA reads TGCGCCAGCAGCTCGACGTCGGGGGGACTAGCGGTCTACGAGCAGTACTTC. Translated, it gives CASSSTSGGLAVYEQYF.

The chain is built from TRBV28 and TRBJ2-1, with D perhaps TRBD1 (6 bases). This CDR3 is 17 amino acids long. V dropped 5 bases and J dropped 10 bases, with 27 bases sitting between them. CDR1 is MDHEN, CDR2 SYDVKM, per germline. Here the CDR3 reads CASSPQGRLAGVGEQFF. CDR3 sequence (DNA): TGTGCCAGCAGTCCGCAAGGACGGCTAGCAGGGGTCGGGGAGCAGTTCTTC.

This CDR3 reads CASSKGGMQPQHF. The CDR3, as DNA: TGTGCCAGCAGCAAAGGGGGCATGCAGCCCCAGCATTTT. The chain recombines TRBV9 with TRBJ1-5, with 7 bases matching TRBD1. The CDR3 extends over 13 amino acids. The V gene end was trimmed by 4 bases and the J gene end by 7 bases; junction bases not matched to a gene: 5. Germline CDR1 SGDLS, CDR2 YYNGEE.

This clonotype was counted a few times. This chain links TRBV20-1 with TRBJ1-1; D remains unclear. Trimming removed 4 bases at V and 4 bases at J, with 16 bases between. The CDR3 totals 14 residues. Germline V gene lookup returns CDR1 DFQATT and CDR2 SNEGSKA (reference sequence). CDR3 DNA sequence: TGCAGTGCTAACCCCCCGGGTACTCCCACTGAAGCTTTCTTT. Protein sequence: CSANPPGTPTEAFF.

This clonotype has a handful of counts. The chain combines TRBV20-1 with TRBJ1-2; D is unclear. Germline V gene data show CDR1 as DFQATT and CDR2 as SNEGSKA (reference sequence). The CDR3 consists of 11 residues. V dropped 3 bases and J dropped 7 bases, with 9 bases sitting between them. The CDR3 reads CSASRGGGYTF. The CDR3 nucleotides read TGCAGTGCTAGTCGGGGAGGTGGCTACACCTTC.

This clonotype was seen at least ten times. The J gene is TRBJ2-7, the V gene TRBV12-3 or TRBV12-4, with D tentatively TRBD1 or TRBD2 (5 bases each). Deletions cut 2 bases from V and 5 bases from J, with 7 bases between. This CDR3 is 12 amino acids long. DNA of the CDR3: TGTGCCAGCAGTTTAATGGGGGACGAGCAGTACTTC. It encodes CASSLMGDEQYF.

This clonotype was counted ten times or more. The rearrangement joins TRBV10-3 to TRBJ2-5, with D perhaps matching TRBD1 or TRBD2 (5 bases each). V lost 10 bases and J 9 bases, leaving 33 bases between the germline ends. The CDR3 is 17 residues long. Germline CDR1 reads ENHRY; CDR2 reads SYGVKD. The CDR3 sequence is CATNEAGYVGPRAAQYF. CDR3 nucleotides: TGTGCCACCAATGAGGCGGGTTACGTGGGGCCACGGGCGGCCCAGTACTTC.

The CDR3 DNA reads as TGTGCCAGCAGTTACACTAGACGGTACAATGAGCAGTTCTTC. Translated: CASSYTRRYNEQFF. The V call is TRBV6-5, the J call TRBJ2-1; a possible D gene is TRBD2 (5 bases). Deletions cut 2 bases from V and 4 bases from J, with 9 bases between. The CDR3 runs 14 residues. From germline, CDR1 is MNHEY and CDR2 SVGAGI.

Only a few counts were recorded for this clonotype. The chain links TRBV28 to TRBJ2-1; 9 bases agree with TRBD1. V lost 5 bases, J lost 1 base, and 6 bases stayed unmatched. Germline assignment: CDR1 MDHEN and CDR2 SYDVKM. The CDR3 loop spans 16 amino acids. CDR3 nucleotides: TGTGCCAGCAGTGTCTCCGGGACAGGGTCCTACAATGAGCAGTTCTTC. Residues: CASSVSGTGSYNEQFF.

This chain uses TRBV6-5 with TRBJ2-7, with D possibly being TRBD2 (5 bases). The CDR3 runs 14 residues. Trimming removed 2 bases at V and 0 bases at J, with 8 bases between. The V gene's germline CDR1 is MNHEY and CDR2 SVGAGI. The CDR3 is CASSYQRFSYEQYF. The CDR3 nucleotides are TGTGCCAGCAGTTACCAGCGGTTCTCCTACGAGCAGTACTTC.

This clonotype appeared a few times. The chain has TRBV5-1 and TRBJ2-7; 15 bases map to TRBD2. The CDR3 totals 17 residues. Trimming removed 4 bases from V and 3 bases from J; junction bases left unmatched: 8. The germline V gene encodes CDR1 SGHRS and CDR2 YFSETQ. CDR3 DNA sequence: TGCGCCAGCAGCGCCGGACTAGCGGGAGGGCCGCGCTACGAGCAGTACTTC. Amino acids: CASSAGLAGGPRYEQYF.

In the case of this clonotype: A read error is possible here, since a much larger clone lies one base away. V is TRBV11-2 and J is TRBJ2-7; 9 nucleotides line up with TRBD1. CDR1 is SGHAT, CDR2 FQNNGV, per germline. CDR3 length equals 14 residues. V was pared by 8 bases and J by 3 bases, with 8 bases of the junction left unmatched. CDR3 protein: CASGWGTGIYEQYF. CDR3 in DNA: TGTGCCAGCGGTTGGGGGACAGGGATCTACGAGCAGTACTTC.

This clonotype was detected a few times. The gene calls are TRBV4-2 and TRBJ2-1, with a weak D call TRBD2 (6 bases). Per the germline V gene, CDR1 is LGHNA and CDR2 is YNFKEQ. V shed 0 bases and J shed 5 bases, with 14 bases lying between them. The CDR3 contains 16 residues. CDR3 sequence (DNA): TGTGCCAGCAGCCAAGATAGTAGCGGTTCGAACAATGAGCAGTTCTTC. Its protein product is CASSQDSSGSNNEQFF.

This clonotype was seen ten or more times. This chain uses TRBV5-1 with TRBJ2-1; no clear D. The V gene lost 3 bases and the J gene lost 0 bases, with 13 bases spanning the gap. This CDR3 has 16 residues. Per germline, CDR1 SGHRS and CDR2 YFSETQ. CDR3 amino acids: CASSSAYYSSYNEQFF. CDR3 nucleotides: TGCGCCAGCAGCTCCGCGTATTACAGCTCCTACAATGAGCAGTTCTTC.

The CDR3 DNA reads as TGTGCCAGCAGCCCAAGGACAGGGATAGTCGGGGAGCTGTTTTTT. This sequence encodes CASSPRTGIVGELFF. This rearrangement joins TRBV11-2 to TRBJ2-2; the match to TRBD1 covers 8 bases. The V and J ends lost 5 bases and 7 bases, in that order; junction bases with no gene match: 9. The CDR3 runs 15 residues. CDR1 and CDR2 (germline): SGHAT, FQNNGV.